This TCR beta chain was identified in a study of blood T cells in healthy people across ages. Study-level points and caveats: Strong correlation linked observed beta diversity and percent naive T cells.

Peripheral blood was drawn, approximately 9.5 milliliters per donor. CDR3 length: 14 residues. Germline CDR1 reads LGHDT; CDR2 reads YNNKEL (reference sequence). Trimming removed 8 bases at V and 2 bases at J, with 16 bases between. A note on this clonotype: Its antigen remains unknown.

Through a sample-barcoded 5' primer and a J-beta primer mix, a second PCR was run for roughly 7 to 11 cycles. TCRdb processed the 5' RACE reads anew with MiXCR; each CDR3 protein has one entry. The sample carries around 940,000 distinct CDR3 sequences, roughly 47% recorded once. This TCR came from a woman aged 55-70 years in good health. The sample taken for sequencing was blood. The chain employs TRBV3-1 and TRBJ2-7, with D possibly TRBD1 on 6 matching bases. CDR3 amino acids: CASRPRGTTYEQYF. The CDR3 bases are TGTGCCAGCCGCCCCAGGGGAACCACCTACGAGCAGTACTTC.